The subject of this entry is one TCR beta chain. The antigen is undetermined. This sample includes further DNA sequences coding for the same CDR3. The sample belongs to a study of shared clonotypes between healthy human individuals. Study outcomes and limitations: Naive subsets generally had larger estimated richness than memory subsets.

Genomic DNA from each subset was divided evenly over several immunoSEQ plates. Sequencing was performed with immunoSEQ multiplex PCR; in TCRdb, only in-frame clones are kept and a portion is missing. In the table there are 1.5 million to 2.5 million clones, about 95% of which are singletons. Naive-designated CD8 cells lacked CD45RO, were positively enriched for CCR7, and omitted terminally differentiated effector memory CD45RA+ cells. The receptor's source is a man younger than 35 in good health. The sample taken for sequencing was naive CD8+ T cells sorted from blood.

CDR3 protein: CASSGGNTEAFF. CDR3 coding DNA: TGCGCCAGCAGCGGTGGCAACACTGAAGCTTTCTTT. The V gene is TRBV5-1, the J gene TRBJ1-1; D remains ambiguous. The V gene lost 4 bases and the J gene lost 2 bases, with 6 bases spanning the gap. Germline assignment: CDR1 SGHRS and CDR2 YFSETQ. The CDR3 covers 12 residues.